This T cell receptor beta chain was obtained from a study of blood T cell repertoires in COVID-19. Clones were read by immunoSEQ multiplex PCR, and TCRdb kept only the in-frame ones, dropping some. The repertoire has some 200,000 clones, 83% of them found once; the top ten carry around 1.3%. The Seattle site enrolled patients during active infection and followed them longitudinally. This CDR3 has 16 amino acids. CDR1 is SGHNT and CDR2 is YYREEE in the germline V gene (reference sequence). V lost 1 base and J 2 bases, leaving 16 bases between the germline ends. The sample consisted of peripheral blood. The receptor's source is a woman aged 30 to 39 with COVID-19, enrolled during active disease. The V and J genes are TRBV5-4 and TRBJ2-7; no clear D. The CDR3 loop is CASSLSGPALTYEQYF. The CDR3 DNA is TGTGCCAGCAGCTTGTCGGGTCCCGCATTGACCTACGAGCAGTACTTC.